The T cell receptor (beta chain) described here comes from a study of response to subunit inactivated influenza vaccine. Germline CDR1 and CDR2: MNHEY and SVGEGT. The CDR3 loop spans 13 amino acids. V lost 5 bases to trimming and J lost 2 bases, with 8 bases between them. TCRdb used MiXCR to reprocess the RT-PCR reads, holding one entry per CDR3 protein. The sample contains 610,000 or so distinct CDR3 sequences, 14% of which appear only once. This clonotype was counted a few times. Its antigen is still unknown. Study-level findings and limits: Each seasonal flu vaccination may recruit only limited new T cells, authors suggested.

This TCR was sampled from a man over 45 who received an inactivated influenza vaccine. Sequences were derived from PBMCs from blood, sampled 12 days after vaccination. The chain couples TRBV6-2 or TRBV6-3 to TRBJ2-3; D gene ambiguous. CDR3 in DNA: TGTGCCAGCAGTCATTACAACACAGATACGCAGTATTTT. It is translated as CASSHYNTDTQYF.